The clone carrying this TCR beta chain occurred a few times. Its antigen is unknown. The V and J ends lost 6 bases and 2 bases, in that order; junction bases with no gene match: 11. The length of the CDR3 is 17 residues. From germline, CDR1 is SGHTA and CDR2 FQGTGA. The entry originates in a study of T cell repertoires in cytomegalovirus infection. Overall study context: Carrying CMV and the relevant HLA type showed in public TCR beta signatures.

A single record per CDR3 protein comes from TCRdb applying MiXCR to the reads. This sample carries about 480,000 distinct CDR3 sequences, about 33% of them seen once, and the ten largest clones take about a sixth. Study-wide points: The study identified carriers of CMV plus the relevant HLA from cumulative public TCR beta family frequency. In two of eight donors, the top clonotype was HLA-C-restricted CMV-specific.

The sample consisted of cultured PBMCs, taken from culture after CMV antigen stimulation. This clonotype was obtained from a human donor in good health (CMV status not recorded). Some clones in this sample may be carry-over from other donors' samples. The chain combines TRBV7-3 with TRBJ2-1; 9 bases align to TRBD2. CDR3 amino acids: CASSSGQGLAAYNEQFF. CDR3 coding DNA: TGTGCCAGCAGTTCAGGCCAGGGACTAGCCGCCTACAATGAGCAGTTCTTC.